This TCR beta chain was identified in a study of blood T cell repertoires in COVID-19. About the research overall: The origin of the acute and convalescent COVID-19 samples was the United States, Italy and Spain. Sources were T cells, B-cell-depleted T cells, or PBMCs; the material itself was cDNA or gDNA.

The CDR3 runs to 17 residues. V lost 3 bases and J lost 5, with 21 bases in between. Germline loops: CDR1 SGDLS, CDR2 YYNGEE. Methods used by the authors: Researchers report that nucleated cell counts were estimated from reference gene primer amplification. Assay: immunoSEQ multiplex PCR; the TCRdb copy retains only in-frame clones and omits some. V, J and clone size derive from that table, while D and trimming were established from the DNA sequence. The sample consists of more than 110,000 clones, 84% of them appearing once. The sample was peripheral blood. This rearrangement joins TRBV9 to TRBJ1-3, with D possibly matching TRBD1 (6 bases). The clonotype originates from a woman aged 55-69 years with acute or convalescent COVID-19. The CDR3 region has the DNA TGTGCCAGCAGCGCGAGGGACACCTTGGATCTCCGAAACACCATATATTTT. This encodes CASSARDTLDLRNTIYF.